Shown below are 22 T cell receptor beta chains from a single sample sequenced in a study of identical twins. Each CDR3 protein is one row after TCRdb ran MiXCR on the 5' RACE reads. Among hundreds of thousands of distinct CDR3 sequences listed, around 6.1% were seen once. The source material was naive T cells sorted from blood. The receptor set was obtained from a man younger than 35 in good health.

This clonotype was counted only a few times. V and J are TRBV5-1 and TRBJ2-7; 12 bases line up with TRBD1. CDR1 and CDR2 from the germline V gene are SGHRS and YFSETQ. The CDR3 contains 15 residues. J was trimmed by 7 bases and V by 7 bases; bases with no gene match: 12. CDR3: CASSRAGQGADEQYV. As DNA, the CDR3 is TGCGCCAGCTCGCGGGCGGGACAGGGGGCAGATGAGCAGTACGTC.

V gene TRBV2 combines with J gene TRBJ2-7, with 12 bases fitting TRBD2. With 1 base clipped from V and 2 bases from J, the junction kept 18 bases outside the gene matches. Germline CDR1 and CDR2: SNHLY and FYNNEI. This CDR3 comprises 21 residues. The CDR3: CASSEEIWGTSGRPNPYEQYF. The CDR3 DNA reads TGTGCCAGCAGTGAAGAAATTTGGGGAACTAGCGGGAGGCCCAATCCCTACGAGCAGTACTTC.

This clonotype was recorded at least ten times. The chain links TRBV20-1 to TRBJ2-3; 14 nucleotides align to TRBD2. The CDR3 extends over 14 amino acids. With V trimmed by 5 bases and J by 6 bases, 4 bases remained unmatched. Looked up from germline, CDR1 is DFQATT and CDR2 is SNEGSKA (reference sequence). The CDR3 loop reads CSAATSGRADTQYF. CDR3 DNA: TGCAGTGCTGCGACTAGCGGGAGGGCGGATACGCAGTATTTT.

This clonotype was seen at least ten times. V usage is TRBV12-3 or TRBV12-4 and J usage is TRBJ1-2, with D maybe TRBD1 (6 bases). The CDR3 is 13 amino acids. Trimming left V 5 bases short and J 2 bases short, with 9 bases between. The CDR3 DNA reads as TGTGCCAGCAGTCCCCAGGGGAACTATGGCTACACCTTC. This codes for CASSPQGNYGYTF.

The table lists this clonotype with many counts. The chain couples TRBV6-1 to TRBJ2-1, with 9 nucleotides matching TRBD2. Germline CDR1 is MNHNS and CDR2 is SASEGT. The V and J ends lost 5 bases and 5 bases, in that order; junction bases with no gene match: 16. This CDR3 region has 18 residues. This CDR3 reads CASSPPGGSGSNDNEQFF. The CDR3 DNA sequence: TGTGCCAGCAGTCCCCCGGGGGGTAGCGGGAGTAACGACAATGAGCAGTTCTTC.

V and J are TRBV20-1 and TRBJ2-3; D might be TRBD2 (6 bases). The V gene's germline CDR1 is DFQATT and CDR2 SNEGSKA (reference sequence). The CDR3 runs 14 residues. The CDR3 nucleotides are TGCAGCAACCACCGGCGGGATGCCACAGATACGCAGTATTTT. Translation: CSNHRRDATDTQYF.

This clonotype was recorded many times. The chain carries TRBV6-6 and TRBJ2-7, with no clear D. CDR1 is MNHNY and CDR2 is SVGAGI in the germline V gene (reference sequence). V shed 5 bases and J shed 3 bases, with 11 bases lying between them. This CDR3 has 13 residues. CDR3 bases: TGTGCCAGCAGTCCCGAAGAGTTCTACGAGCAGTACGTC. Its translation: CASSPEEFYEQYV.

The V gene is TRBV11-2, the J gene TRBJ2-7; D might be TRBD1 or TRBD2, each matching 8 bases. CDR3 size: 19 residues. Germline V gene lookup returns CDR1 SGHAT and CDR2 FQNNGV. Trimming pared 5 bases from V and 0 bases from J, leaving 26 bases between. The chain's CDR3 is CASSSSGTGLRGGSYEQYF. The CDR3 region has the DNA TGTGCCAGCAGCAGCTCCGGGACAGGCCTTCGGGGGGGCTCCTACGAGCAGTACTTC.

The genes are TRBV20-1 and TRBJ2-1; tentative D call: TRBD1 (5 bases). V dropped 0 bases and J dropped 0 bases, with 21 bases sitting between them. Germline-derived CDR1 and CDR2 are DFQATT and SNEGSKA (reference sequence). The CDR3 covers 19 residues. The CDR3 coding sequence is TGCAGTGCTAGAGATGAACGGATCGGCAGGGCGAGCTCCTACAATGAGCAGTTCTTC. It is translated as CSARDERIGRASSYNEQFF.

This clonotype was counted only a few times. The rearrangement uses TRBV5-1 and TRBJ1-1; perhaps TRBD1 as D (6 bases). V lost 2 bases, J lost 5 bases, and 13 bases lay in between. CDR3 length equals 14 residues. Germline lookup yields CDR1 SGHRS and CDR2 YFSETQ. The chain's CDR3 is CASSFSRGETEAFF. CDR3 in DNA: TGCGCCAGCAGCTTTTCCAGGGGAGAGACTGAAGCTTTCTTT.

This clonotype was observed many times. The chain joins TRBV20-1 to TRBJ2-1; D gene ambiguous. Trimming stripped 6 bases from V and 5 bases from J, with 23 bases between. Germline loops: CDR1 DFQATT, CDR2 SNEGSKA (reference sequence). This CDR3 comprises 16 residues. Here the CDR3 reads CSAPLQDWALDNEQFF. The CDR3 nucleotides read TGCAGTGCCCCCCTTCAGGATTGGGCTCTGGACAATGAGCAGTTCTTC.

This clonotype came up many times. The chain carries TRBV20-1 and TRBJ2-1; D may be TRBD1 (9 bases). CDR1 and CDR2 from the germline V gene are DFQATT and SNEGSKA (reference sequence). The CDR3 sequence is 18 residues long. Trimming stripped 1 base from V and 0 bases from J, with 19 bases between. CDR3 sequence (DNA): TGCAGTGCTAGAGGCTTAGGACAGGGGACTAGCTCCTACAATGAGCAGTTCTTC. Amino acids: CSARGLGQGTSSYNEQFF.

This clonotype has a count of ten or more. The chain carries TRBV29-1 and TRBJ1-2, with D possibly TRBD1 on 5 matching bases. V was trimmed by 6 bases and J by 6 bases, leaving 14 bases between them. This CDR3 region has 12 residues. Per germline, CDR1 SQVTM and CDR2 ANQGSEA. The CDR3 spells CSVVKTDNGYTF. The CDR3 DNA reads as TGCAGCGTGGTGAAGACAGATAATGGCTACACCTTC. Combining the CDR3 with reference TRBV29-1 and TRBJ1-2 gives the whole variable domain SAVISQKPSRDICQRGTSLTIQCQVDSQVTMMFWYRQQPGQSLTLIATANQGSEATYESGFVIDKFPISRPNLTFSTLTVSNMSPEDSSIYLCSVVKTDNGYTFGSGTRLTVV.

This clonotype was seen at least ten times. The chain carries TRBV11-2 and TRBJ1-1, with unresolved D. Germline V lookup: CDR1 SGHAT, CDR2 FQNNGV. There are 10 residues in the CDR3. Trimming left V 6 bases short and J 4 bases short, with 3 bases between. CDR3 residues: CASRSTEAFF. The DNA for the CDR3 is TGTGCCAGCAGAAGCACTGAAGCTTTCTTT.

This clonotype was detected many times. The genes are TRBV7-2 and TRBJ2-7; D unresolved. Germline values: CDR1 SGHTA, CDR2 FQGNSA. Trimming pared 1 base from V and 4 bases from J, leaving 8 bases between. The CDR3 runs to 13 residues. The CDR3 loop reads CASSLEGGYEQYF. CDR3 nucleotide sequence: TGTGCCAGCAGCTTAGAAGGTGGTTACGAGCAGTACTTC.

This clonotype was counted ten times or more. The gene calls are TRBV6-1 and TRBJ2-3; no firm D call. V was pared by 6 bases and J by 0 bases, with 7 bases between. The CDR3 spans 13 residues. Germline CDR1 is MNHNS and CDR2 is SASEGT. CDR3 coding DNA: TGTGCCAGCAGATCCCCTAGCACAGATACGCAGTATTTT. Its protein product is CASRSPSTDTQYF.

This clonotype was seen many times. The genes are TRBV12-3 or TRBV12-4 and TRBJ2-2, with D possibly TRBD1 on 5 matching bases. V was cut by 8 bases and J by 3 bases, with 16 bases left in between. This CDR3 has 15 residues. Written as DNA, the CDR3 is TGTGCCAGCCGGCGCAGGGAAAAGGACACCGGGGAGCTGTTTTTT. It specifies CASRRREKDTGELFF.

In this sample, this clonotype turned up many times. This chain joins TRBV5-1 and TRBJ2-2; 10 bases are shared with TRBD1. Germline loops: CDR1 SGHRS, CDR2 YFSETQ. V lost 4 bases and J lost 5; bases outside the gene matches: 8. There are 16 residues in the CDR3. CDR3 region: CASSGTGTGETGELFF. The CDR3 region has the DNA TGCGCCAGCAGCGGAACCGGGACAGGGGAAACCGGGGAGCTGTTTTTT.

In regard to this clonotype: Sequence at one end of the junction differs from germline and may be a read error. The chain uses TRBV6-5 and TRBJ2-1, with TRBD1 matching 8 bases. This CDR3 is 15 amino acids long. Germline CDR1 is MNHEY and CDR2 is SVGAGI. The CDR3 spells CVSSYSWQGANEQFF. The CDR3 DNA reads as TGCGTCAGCAGTTACTCTTGGCAGGGGGCAAATGAGCAGTTCTTC.

This clonotype was seen only a few times. The chain employs TRBV12-3 or TRBV12-4 and TRBJ1-1; the D gene is possibly TRBD1 (5 bases). The CDR3 loop spans 15 amino acids. Trimming pared 5 bases from V and 0 bases from J, leaving 13 bases between. This chain's CDR3 is CASSTRTRLNTEAFF. DNA for the CDR3: TGTGCCAGCAGTACCAGGACACGACTGAACACTGAAGCTTTCTTT.

This clonotype has more than one count but fewer than ten. This sequence joins TRBV6-5 and TRBJ1-2, with 8 nucleotides matching TRBD1. Unmatched junction bases numbered 5, after V lost 6 bases and J lost 8 bases. The CDR3 sequence is 12 residues long. Per germline, CDR1 MNHEY and CDR2 SVGAGI. The CDR3 spells CASRPTGAGYTF. As DNA, the CDR3 is TGTGCCAGCAGGCCGACAGGGGCAGGCTACACCTTC.

In this sample, this clonotype turned up many times. The chain is built from TRBV12-3 or TRBV12-4 and TRBJ1-1, with D possibly being TRBD1 (6 bases). Trimming took 3 bases from V and 4 from J, leaving 12 bases between them. The CDR3 runs to 14 residues. CDR3 residues: CASSFGGATTEAFF. In DNA, the CDR3 is TGTGCCAGCAGTTTCGGGGGCGCGACCACTGAAGCTTTCTTT.